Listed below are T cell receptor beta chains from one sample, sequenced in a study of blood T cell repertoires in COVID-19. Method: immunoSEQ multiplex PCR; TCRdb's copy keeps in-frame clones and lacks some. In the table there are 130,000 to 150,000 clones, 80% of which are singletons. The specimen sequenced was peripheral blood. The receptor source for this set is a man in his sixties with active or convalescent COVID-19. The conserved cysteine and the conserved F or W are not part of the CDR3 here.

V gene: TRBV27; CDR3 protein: ASSPNLSVGEQF
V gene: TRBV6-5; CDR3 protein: ASSLRSLNTGELF
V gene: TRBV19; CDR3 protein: ASGGRSYGYT
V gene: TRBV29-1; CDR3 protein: SVRQGATGELF
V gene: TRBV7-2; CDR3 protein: ASSPNLSGQYHTEAF
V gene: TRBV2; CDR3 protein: ASTPGLYNEQF
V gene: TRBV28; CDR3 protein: ASSLGTGELF
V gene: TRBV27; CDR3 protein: ASGDSLGSNQPQH
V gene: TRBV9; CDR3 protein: ASSGEGGVTEAF
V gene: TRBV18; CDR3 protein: ASSPEITGEQY
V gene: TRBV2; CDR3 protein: ASRPTSGDTGELF
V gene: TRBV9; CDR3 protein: ASSPRIRQLSEAF
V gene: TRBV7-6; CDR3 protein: ASSSRSDGGGEQY
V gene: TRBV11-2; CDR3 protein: ASSLILAGGETQY
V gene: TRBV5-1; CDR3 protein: ASSLDTSNQPQH
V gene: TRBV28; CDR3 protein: ASSLFSHTSIYGYT
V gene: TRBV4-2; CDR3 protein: ASSLPGGETQY
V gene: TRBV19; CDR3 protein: ASRLTGGDTQY
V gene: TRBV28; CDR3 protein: ATRELAYNEQF
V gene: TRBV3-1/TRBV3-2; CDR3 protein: ASSPSGLTYNEQF
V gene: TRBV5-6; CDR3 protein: ASSLGYFNNEQF
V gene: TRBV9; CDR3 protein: ASSVGSAGATEQF
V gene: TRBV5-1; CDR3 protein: ASRGDSNTGELF
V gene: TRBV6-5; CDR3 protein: ATCWRRSGSPLH
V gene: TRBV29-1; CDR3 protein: SGGTGGSSTQY
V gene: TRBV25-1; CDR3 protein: ASSRTGGAGELF
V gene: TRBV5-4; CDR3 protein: ASSLGDRGLDNYGYT
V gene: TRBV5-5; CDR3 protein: ASSLGLPSSYEQY
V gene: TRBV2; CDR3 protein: ASSEGTGYPTDTQY
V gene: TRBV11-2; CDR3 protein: ASSLVPGGYEQY
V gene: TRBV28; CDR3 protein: ASSPQGRANYGYT
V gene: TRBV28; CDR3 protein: ASSLREGSGGPSGYT
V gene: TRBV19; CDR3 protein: ASRVTGGYQPQH
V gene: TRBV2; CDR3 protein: ASSQTGGGGYT
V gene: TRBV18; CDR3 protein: ASSPGTGNQPQH
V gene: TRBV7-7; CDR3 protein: ASRRGQGSDEQY
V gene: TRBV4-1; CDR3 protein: ASSQGDSSYEQY
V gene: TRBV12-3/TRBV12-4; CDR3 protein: ASSFRDSYEQY
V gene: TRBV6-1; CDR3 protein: ASSEGPGDVSGANVLT
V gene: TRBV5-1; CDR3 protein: ASSLGGSPLH
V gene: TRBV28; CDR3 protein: ASTVGGNQPQH
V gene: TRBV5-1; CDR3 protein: ASSTEDSRYGYT
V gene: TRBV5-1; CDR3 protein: ASSLVRASGFYNEQF
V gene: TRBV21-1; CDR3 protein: ASPWTIHGMGNQPQH
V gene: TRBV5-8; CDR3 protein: ASSQGQINEKLF
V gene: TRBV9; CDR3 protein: ASSTGSHYGYT